This TCR beta chain was documented in a study of graft-versus-host responses after intestinal transplantation. Here immunoSEQ multiplex PCR was the method, and the copy in TCRdb shows in-frame clones only, minus some. The sample has about 50,000 clones, roughly 80% seen once. Of note for this clone: The target antigen is unknown.

Here the sequenced sample was unstimulated CD4+ T cells sorted from spleen or lymph node cells, taken before transplant. The TCR originated in a human donor who was the organ donor for an intestinal transplant.

The CDR3 DNA follows: TGCGCCAGCAGCCAAGGGGACAGGGGCACTGAAGCTTTCTTT. This gives the protein CASSQGDRGTEAFF. The rearrangement joins TRBV4-3 to TRBJ1-1; the match to TRBD1 covers 10 bases. The CDR3 extends over 14 amino acids. The junction had 0 bases not matched to a gene; V was cut back by 1 base and J by 4 bases. The germline V gene has CDR1 LGHNA and CDR2 YSLEER.